Below, 16 T cell receptor beta chains from the same sample are listed, as sequenced in a study of CD8 T cells in Susac syndrome. It was with random hexamers that 0.5 to 1 ug RNA was reverse transcribed. TCRdb reprocessed the immunoSEQ multiplex PCR reads via MiXCR and lists one record per CDR3 protein. The table records a few hundred thousand distinct CDR3 sequences, roughly 81% of them present only once. The sample comprised CD8+ T cells from PBMCs. The receptors were sampled from a human donor with multiple sclerosis.

This sequence joins TRBV9 and TRBJ2-7; D might be TRBD2 (6 bases). Germline V gene data show CDR1 as SGDLS and CDR2 as YYNGEE. V was shortened by 3 bases and J by 4 bases, with 14 bases between the two germline ends. The CDR3 runs to 14 residues. The CDR3 loop reads CASSAGTLGYEQYF. The CDR3 nucleotides are TGTGCCAGCAGCGCCGGGACTCTTGGGTACGAGCAGTACTTC.

The chain couples TRBV28 to TRBJ2-7; TRBD1 aligns across 9 bases. The CDR3 is 14 residues long. The V and J ends lost 6 bases and 6 bases, in that order; junction bases with no gene match: 9. CDR1 MDHEN and CDR2 SYDVKM come from the germline V gene. The CDR3 is CASSYDRGFREQYF. CDR3 DNA: TGTGCCAGCAGCTACGACAGGGGGTTTCGCGAGCAGTACTTC.

V and J are TRBV6-4 and TRBJ2-1; 9 bases fit TRBD1. The CDR3 is made up of 15 amino acids. The V gene's germline CDR1 is MRHNA and CDR2 SNTAGT. The trim removed 3 bases at V and 9 bases at J, leaving 9 bases unmatched. The CDR3, as DNA: TGTGCCAGCAGTGATGCCCCGGGACAGGGAGCTGAGCAGTTCTTC. Translated, it gives CASSDAPGQGAEQFF.

This clonotype came up once. The chain recombines TRBV27 with TRBJ2-1; 11 nucleotides line up with TRBD2. There are 14 residues in the CDR3. V trimming: 7 bases; J trimming: 10 bases; junction bases outside the gene matches: 9. Germline V gene sequence: CDR1 MNHEY, CDR2 SMNVEV (reference sequence). The CDR3 protein is CASTLAGGPDEQFF. The CDR3 nucleotides read TGTGCCAGCACCTTAGCGGGAGGGCCAGACGAGCAGTTCTTC.

The chain joins TRBV20-1 to TRBJ1-2; the D is unclear. The CDR3 spans 14 residues. V lost 6 bases, J lost 5 bases, and 19 bases lay in between. CDR1 and CDR2 (germline): DFQATT, SNEGSKA (reference sequence). The CDR3 DNA reads as TGCAGTGCCATTTACACTGCCGCGAAATATGGCTACACCTTC. Translated, it gives CSAIYTAAKYGYTF.

V gene TRBV12-3 or TRBV12-4 combines with J gene TRBJ2-3, with 14 nucleotides matching TRBD2. Unmatched junction bases numbered 11, after V lost 5 bases and J lost 4 bases. CDR3 length: 18 residues. DNA for the CDR3: TGTGCCAGCAGTGCCTCTAGGGGACTAGCGGGAGTTGCAGATACGCAGTATTTT. Protein: CASSASRGLAGVADTQYF.

In this sample, this clonotype turned up a few times. The chain has TRBV5-4 and TRBJ1-1; 10 nucleotides agree with TRBD1. Looked up from germline, CDR1 is SGHNT and CDR2 is YYREEE (reference sequence). The CDR3 has 17 residues. The ends lost 1 base at V and 2 bases at J; junction bases unmatched: 8. The CDR3 spells CASSLTGQGVRNTEAFF. Written as DNA, the CDR3 is TGTGCCAGCAGCTTGACCGGACAGGGGGTTCGAAACACTGAAGCTTTCTTT.

The chain uses TRBV12-3 or TRBV12-4 and TRBJ2-3; D unclear. V shed 6 bases and J shed 0 bases, with 4 bases lying between them. The CDR3 consists of 12 residues. CDR3 nucleotides: TGTGCCAGCAGGGGGAGCACAGATACGCAGTATTTT. Protein product: CASRGSTDTQYF.

V gene TRBV27 combines with J gene TRBJ2-1, with D possibly matching TRBD1 (6 bases). V was shortened by 5 bases and J by 7 bases, with 15 bases between the two germline ends. This CDR3 is 14 amino acids long. Germline V gene sequence: CDR1 MNHEY, CDR2 SMNVEV (reference sequence). The DNA for the CDR3 is TGTGCCAGCAGTGAGGGACACAGGTGGAATGAGCAGTTCTTC. Protein: CASSEGHRWNEQFF.

The rearrangement uses TRBV28 and TRBJ2-5, with D perhaps matching TRBD1 (5 bases). The length of the CDR3 is 15 residues. In germline, CDR1 is MDHEN, CDR2 SYDVKM. Trimming cost V 5 bases and J 5 bases, with 18 bases left between them. The CDR3 DNA reads TGTGCCAGCAGTCTCGCAGGGCGACGACGCGAGACCCAGTACTTC. This encodes CASSLAGRRRETQYF. The whole variable domain, filled in from reference TRBV28 and TRBJ2-5, reads DVKVTQSSRYLVKRTGEKVFLECVQDMDHENMFWYRQDPGLGLRLIYFSYDVKMKEKGDIPEGYSVSREKKERFSLILESASTNQTSMYLCASSLAGRRRETQYFGPGTRLLVL.

J is TRBJ2-2 and V is TRBV4-1, with D unresolved. V was shortened by 4 bases and J by 3 bases, with 12 bases between the two germline ends. CDR1 and CDR2 (germline): MGHRA, YSYEKL. The CDR3 sequence is 15 residues long. In DNA form, the CDR3 reads TGCGCCAGCAGCCCCGTCGGCGGCTACACCGGGGAGCTGTTTTTT. This gives the protein CASSPVGGYTGELFF.

The chain joins TRBV28 to TRBJ1-5, with 8 positions matching TRBD1. Germline V lookup: CDR1 MDHEN, CDR2 SYDVKM. With 2 bases clipped from V and 1 base from J, the junction kept 7 bases outside the gene matches. The CDR3 sequence is 17 residues long. CDR3 region: CASSLRSGGISNQPQHF. CDR3 DNA: TGTGCCAGCAGTTTACGGTCAGGGGGCATCAGCAATCAGCCCCAGCATTTT.

For this clonotype: A read error may produce the germline difference seen at one junction end. The chain joins TRBV12-3 or TRBV12-4 to TRBJ2-2; D is unclear. CDR3 length equals 15 residues. CDR3 DNA: TGTGCCGGCAGTTTAGTGGGTTGGAGTTCCGGGGAGCTGTTTTTT. It specifies CAGSLVGWSSGELFF.

The rearrangement uses TRBV27 and TRBJ2-7; D gene uncertain. The CDR3 is 15 residues long. Germline V gene data show CDR1 as MNHEY and CDR2 as SMNVEV (reference sequence). V was clipped by 7 bases and J by 7 bases, with 23 bases between them. The CDR3 nucleotides read TGTGCCAGCACCCAAAACGTTTGGACGACGTGGGAGCAGTACTTC. Translated, it gives CASTQNVWTTWEQYF.

This clonotype was picked up one time. This chain joins TRBV7-6 and TRBJ2-2; tentative D call: TRBD1 (5 bases). The CDR3 is made up of 13 amino acids. Trimming pared 5 bases from V and 5 bases from J, leaving 9 bases between. CDR1 is SGHVS and CDR2 is FNYEAQ in the germline V gene. Written as DNA, the CDR3 is TGTGCCAGCAGCCCGACAGCGACCGGGGAGCTGTTTTTT. It yields the protein CASSPTATGELFF.

The rearrangement joins TRBV2 to TRBJ1-1, with unresolved D. V lost 8 bases and J lost 10, with 5 bases in between. Germline V gene data show CDR1 as SNHLY and CDR2 as FYNNEI. The CDR3 runs 8 residues. The CDR3 nucleotides read TGTGCCAGCTCTCTAGCTTTCTTT. Protein product: CASSLAFF.